Shown below are 28 T cell receptor beta chains from a single sample sequenced in a study of T cell responses to AZD1222 COVID-19 vaccine. Assay: immunoSEQ multiplex PCR; the TCRdb copy retains only in-frame clones and omits some. The repertoire holds about 140,000 clones, with 75% to 95% as singletons. The sample was peripheral blood, taken on day 0 of AZD1222 vaccination. The receptors stem from an adult in good health.

This clone is a singleton in its sample. The chain combines TRBV30 with TRBJ2-1; 8 bases are shared with TRBD2. Trimming removed 5 bases from V and 6 bases from J; junction bases left unmatched: 9. The length of the CDR3 is 14 residues. CDR1 and CDR2 from the germline V gene are GTSNPN and SVGIG (reference sequence). The CDR3 reads CAWDSGLDSNEQFF. CDR3 nucleotides: TGTGCCTGGGATTCGGGACTAGACAGCAATGAGCAGTTCTTC.

Note on this clone: Other DNA sequences in the same sample also yield this CDR3. The chain joins TRBV6-1 to TRBJ1-1; no definite D call. Trimming cost V 1 base and J 1 base, with 7 bases left between them. The V gene's germline CDR1 is MNHNS and CDR2 SASEGT. The CDR3 spans 14 residues. This chain's CDR3 is CASSEVGRNTEAFF. As DNA, the CDR3 is TGTGCCAGCAGTGAAGTAGGGCGGAACACTGAAGCTTTCTTT.

This sequence joins TRBV5-1 and TRBJ1-2; 8 bases match TRBD1. This CDR3 has 13 residues. The J segment lost 8 bases and the V segment lost 4 bases, leaving 7 bases of the junction unmatched. CDR1 SGHRS and CDR2 YFSETQ come from the germline V gene. The CDR3 is CASSPTGGGGYTF. As DNA, the CDR3 is TGCGCCAGCAGCCCTACAGGGGGGGGAGGCTACACCTTC.

The genes are TRBV14 and TRBJ1-4; no definite D call. The V end was cut by 2 bases, the J end by 3 bases, with 13 bases between. CDR1 SGHDN and CDR2 FVKESK come from the germline V gene. The length of the CDR3 is 16 residues. The CDR3 coding sequence is TGTGCCAGCAGCCAACCCTACAGCGGATCTAATGAAAAACTGTTTTTT. Its protein is CASSQPYSGSNEKLFF.

The sample holds one count of this clone. This chain uses TRBV7-3 with TRBJ2-3; D gene unclear. CDR3 length: 14 amino acids. Germline lookup yields CDR1 SGHTA and CDR2 FQGTGA. V dropped 3 bases and J dropped 0 bases, with 7 bases sitting between them. The CDR3 region is CASSFPPSTDTQYF. The DNA of the CDR3 is TGTGCCAGCAGCTTCCCCCCTAGCACAGATACGCAGTATTTT.

The chain has TRBV6-5 and TRBJ2-7, with TRBD1 identical over 9 bases. Unmatched junction bases numbered 6, after V lost 8 bases and J lost 4 bases. The germline gives CDR1 MNHEY, CDR2 SVGAGI. The CDR3 contains 13 residues. CDR3 coding DNA: TGTGCCAGCCCCGGGACAGGGTTATACGAGCAGTACTTC. This sequence encodes CASPGTGLYEQYF.

V gene TRBV5-1 combines with J gene TRBJ2-3; 16 bases map to TRBD2. The junction had 14 bases not matched to a gene; V was cut back by 4 bases and J by 3 bases. This CDR3 contains 20 residues. From germline, CDR1 is SGHRS and CDR2 YFSETQ. The DNA for the CDR3 is TGCGCCAGCAGCAGGGGACTAGCGGGAGGGCCAGGTCAGTCGACAGATACGCAGTATTTT. Amino acid sequence: CASSRGLAGGPGQSTDTQYF.

The J gene is TRBJ2-7, the V gene TRBV6-2 or TRBV6-3; D is possibly TRBD1 (5 bases). Germline V lookup: CDR1 MNHEY, CDR2 SVGEGT. This CDR3 is 12 amino acids long. V gave up 5 bases and J gave up 6 bases, with 11 bases separating them. Here the CDR3 reads CASSTHQGEQYF. The CDR3 region has the DNA TGTGCCAGCAGTACCCATCAGGGCGAGCAGTACTTC.

The gene calls are TRBV5-8 and TRBJ1-3; 8 nucleotides align to TRBD1. The CDR3 extends over 19 amino acids. Trimming cost V 4 bases and J 0 bases; bases outside gene matches: 15. Germline-derived CDR1 and CDR2 are SGHTS and YDEGEE. The CDR3 sequence: CASSKVGTGELISGNTIYF. The CDR3 DNA sequence: TGTGCCAGCAGCAAGGTCGGGACAGGTGAATTAATCTCTGGAAACACCATATATTTT.

The V gene is TRBV7-9, the J gene TRBJ1-1; TRBD1 matches at 9 bases. V lost 3 bases to trimming and J lost 5 bases; unmatched junction nucleotides: 10. The germline V gene has CDR1 SEHNR and CDR2 FQNEAQ (reference sequence). The CDR3 is made up of 16 amino acids. CDR3 in DNA: TGTGCCAGCAGCTTCGGACAGGGGAACCCAAAAACTGAAGCTTTCTTT. Translation: CASSFGQGNPKTEAFF.

The chain employs TRBV3-1 (or the pseudogene TRBV3-2) and TRBJ2-2; D gene uncertain. This CDR3 is built from 14 residues. CDR1 and CDR2 from the germline V gene are LGHDT and YNNKEL (reference sequence). V lost 0 bases and J 4 bases, leaving 6 bases between the germline ends. The CDR3 region is CASSQDLGTGELFF. The CDR3 coding sequence is TGTGCCAGCAGCCAAGATCTTGGCACCGGGGAGCTGTTTTTT.

The chain combines TRBV4-1 with TRBJ1-3; D is uncertain. Germline V gene sequence: CDR1 MGHRA, CDR2 YSYEKL. V was cut by 2 bases and J by 2 bases, with 10 bases left in between. This CDR3 has 15 amino acids. The CDR3 here is CASSQFGVPGNTIYF. CDR3 bases: TGCGCCAGCAGCCAATTTGGGGTCCCTGGAAACACCATATATTTT.

This rearrangement joins TRBV5-1 to TRBJ1-1, with D perhaps TRBD1 (5 bases). CDR3 size: 18 residues. Per germline, CDR1 SGHRS and CDR2 YFSETQ. Trimming cost V 9 bases and J 0 bases, with 27 bases left between them. The CDR3 nucleotides read TGCGCCACCCAAGGCTACTGGGGCGTCCCGACCATGAACACTGAAGCTTTCTTT. Translation: CATQGYWGVPTMNTEAFF. Based on the CDR3 plus reference TRBV5-1 and TRBJ1-1, the full variable domain is KAGVTQTPRYLIKTRGQQVTLSCSPISGHRSVSWYQQTPGQGLQFLFEYFSETQRNKGNFPGRFSGRQFSNSRSEMNVSTLELGDSALYLCATQGYWGVPTMNTEAFFGQGTRLTVV.

The chain is built from TRBV11-2 and TRBJ1-4; 9 bases line up with TRBD1. The junction had 13 bases not matched to a gene; V was cut back by 6 bases and J by 8 bases. CDR1 and CDR2 from the germline V gene are SGHAT and FQNNGV. This CDR3 spans 16 amino acids. CDR3 nucleotide sequence: TGTGCCAGCAGACTGGGACAGGGTGGTATTAACGAAAAACTGTTTTTT. Protein sequence: CASRLGQGGINEKLFF.

The rearrangement joins TRBV5-1 to TRBJ2-3, with 9 bases identical to TRBD2. Trimming at V came to 0 bases and at J to 6 bases, leaving 8 bases not matched to a gene. Germline V gene lookup returns CDR1 SGHRS and CDR2 YFSETQ. The CDR3 sequence is 16 residues long. The CDR3 region is CASSLAGRGGPDTQYF. The CDR3 nucleotides are TGCGCCAGCAGCTTGGCGGGGCGGGGGGGCCCCGATACGCAGTATTTT.

The CDR3 spells CASLKLAGGSGANVLTF. The DNA of the CDR3 is TGTGCCAGCCTCAAACTAGCGGGAGGGTCTGGGGCCAACGTCCTGACTTTC. This chain uses TRBV19 with TRBJ2-6; 13 bases agree with TRBD2. V trimming: 9 bases; J trimming: 1 base; junction bases outside the gene matches: 6. The CDR3 length is 17 residues. Germline assignment: CDR1 LNHDA and CDR2 SQIVND (reference sequence).

The gene calls are TRBV7-2 and TRBJ2-1; possible D gene TRBD2, 6 bases. Deletions cut 6 bases from V and 0 bases from J, with 21 bases between. The CDR3 consists of 18 residues. From germline, CDR1 is SGHTA and CDR2 FQGNSA. The CDR3 DNA reads TGTGCCAGCAGTATACTAGGAGGCGGGGTAAGCTCCTACAATGAGCAGTTCTTC. It translates to CASSILGGGVSSYNEQFF. Based on the CDR3 plus reference TRBV7-2 and TRBJ2-1, the full variable domain is GAGVSQSPSNKVTEKGKDVELRCDPISGHTALYWYRQSLGQGLEFLIYFQGNSAPDKSGLPSDRFSAERTGGSVSTLTIQRTQQEDSAVYLCASSILGGGVSSYNEQFFGPGTRLTVL.

The V call is TRBV19, the J call TRBJ1-5; no definite D call. Looked up from germline, CDR1 is LNHDA and CDR2 is SQIVND (reference sequence). The CDR3 contains 13 residues. Between the trimmed V and J ends, which lost 7 bases and 3 bases, there was a span of 10 bases. The DNA for the CDR3 is TGTGCCAGTATGGCGGACCCCAATCAGCCCCAGCATTTT. It is translated as CASMADPNQPQHF. Filled out from reference TRBV19 and TRBJ1-5, the complete variable domain reads DGGITQSPKYLFRKEGQNVTLSCEQNLNHDAMYWYRQDPGQGLRLIYYSQIVNDFQKGDIAEGYSVSREKKESFPLTVTSAQKNPTAFYLCASMADPNQPQHFGDGTRLSIL.

The V gene is TRBV29-1, the J gene TRBJ1-3, with 7 bases aligning to TRBD1. The CDR3 spans 17 residues. V lost 6 bases to trimming and J lost 0 bases; unmatched junction nucleotides: 14. Per the germline V gene, CDR1 is SQVTM and CDR2 is ANQGSEA. CDR3 nucleotides: TGCAGCGTGTCGCGGCCCATCGACAGGGCCTCTGGAAACACCATATATTTT. Amino acid sequence: CSVSRPIDRASGNTIYF.

The chain couples TRBV4-3 to TRBJ2-5; 15 bases map to TRBD2. V was clipped by 2 bases and J by 5 bases; unmatched bases: 6. The germline V gene has CDR1 LGHNA and CDR2 YSLEER. CDR3 length equals 17 residues. CDR3 nucleotide sequence: TGCGCCAGCAGCCAAAACGGACTAGCGGGAGGGCGGGAGACCCAGTACTTC. This translates into CASSQNGLAGGRETQYF.

The genes are TRBV6-1 and TRBJ2-7, with 8 bases fitting TRBD1. The germline V gene encodes CDR1 MNHNS and CDR2 SASEGT. The CDR3 is made up of 15 amino acids. V dropped 2 bases and J dropped 2; count of bases not matched to a gene: 5. For the CDR3, the DNA is TGTGCCAGCAGTGAATCGGACAGGGCCCCCTACGAGCAGTACTTC. The encoded protein is CASSESDRAPYEQYF.

The chain recombines TRBV6-4 with TRBJ1-2; D not certain. Germline assignment: CDR1 MRHNA and CDR2 SNTAGT. This CDR3 contains 15 residues. V lost 0 bases, J lost 6 bases, and 14 bases lay in between. The CDR3 sequence: CASSDSGKYQDGYTF. The CDR3 region has the DNA TGTGCCAGCAGTGACTCGGGGAAGTATCAAGATGGCTACACCTTC.

This chain links TRBV12-5 with TRBJ2-7; D is ambiguous. CDR1 and CDR2 from the germline V gene are LGHNT and FRNRAP. Between the trimmed V and J ends, which lost 5 bases and 3 bases, there was a span of 5 bases. This CDR3 comprises 11 residues. The CDR3 sequence: CASGPYYEQYF. CDR3 nucleotides: TGTGCTAGTGGTCCGTACTACGAGCAGTACTTC.

This rearrangement joins TRBV5-1 to TRBJ1-5; D may be TRBD1 (6 bases). Germline CDR1 and CDR2: SGHRS and YFSETQ. This CDR3 comprises 14 residues. V lost 2 bases to trimming and J lost 1 base, with 7 bases between them. DNA of the CDR3: TGCGCCAGCAGCTTAGGGACAAGCAATCAGCCCCAGCATTTT. Its protein is CASSLGTSNQPQHF. Together with reference TRBV5-1 and TRBJ1-5, the CDR3 gives the full variable domain: KAGVTQTPRYLIKTRGQQVTLSCSPISGHRSVSWYQQTPGQGLQFLFEYFSETQRNKGNFPGRFSGRQFSNSRSEMNVSTLELGDSALYLCASSLGTSNQPQHFGDGTRLSIL.

J is TRBJ1-5 and V is TRBV5-1; 7 positions agree with TRBD1. CDR1 SGHRS and CDR2 YFSETQ come from the germline V gene. Germline trimming cut 5 bases from V and 0 bases from J; bases unmatched to any gene: 5. This CDR3 region has 15 residues. The CDR3, as DNA: TGCGCCAGCAGAAGGGACAGCTTTAGCAATCAGCCCCAGCATTTT. This translates into CASRRDSFSNQPQHF.

The chain joins TRBV18 to TRBJ1-3, with TRBD1 identical over 8 bases. The CDR3 covers 17 residues. Germline V gene lookup returns CDR1 KGHSH and CDR2 LQKENI. V lost 0 bases, J lost 2 bases, and 6 bases stayed unmatched. CDR3 in amino acids: CASSPPQGQGPGNTIYF. The CDR3 nucleotides read TGTGCCAGCTCACCACCACAAGGACAGGGCCCTGGAAACACCATATATTTT.

This clone was observed a single time. The chain uses TRBV15 and TRBJ1-2; no firm D call. Germline assignment: CDR1 LNHNV and CDR2 YYDKDF (reference sequence). The CDR3 length is 15 residues. Trimming left V 1 base short and J 2 bases short, with 11 bases between. The CDR3 nucleotides are TGTGCCACCAGCAGAGTACGGGCTTCCAACTATGGCTACACCTTC. The encoded protein is CATSRVRASNYGYTF.

In DNA form, the CDR3 reads TGTGCCAGCAGTTACTCGGCAGGTAGCAATCAGCCCCAGCATTTT. Translating gives CASSYSAGSNQPQHF. V gene TRBV6-5 combines with J gene TRBJ1-5; no reliable D call. Trimming cost V 0 bases and J 0 bases, with 6 bases left between them. From germline, CDR1 is MNHEY and CDR2 SVGAGI. The length of the CDR3 is 15 residues.